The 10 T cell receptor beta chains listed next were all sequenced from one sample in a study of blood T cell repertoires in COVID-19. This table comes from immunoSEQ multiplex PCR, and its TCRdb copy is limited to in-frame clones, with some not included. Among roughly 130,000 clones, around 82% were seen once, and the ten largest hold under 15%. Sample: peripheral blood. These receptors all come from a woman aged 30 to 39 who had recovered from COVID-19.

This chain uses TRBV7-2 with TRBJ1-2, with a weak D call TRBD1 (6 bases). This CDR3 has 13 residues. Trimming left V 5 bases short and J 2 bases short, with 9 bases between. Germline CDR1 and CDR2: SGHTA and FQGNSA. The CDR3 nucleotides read TGTGCCAGCAGCACCACAGGGAACTATGGCTACACCTTC. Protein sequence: CASSTTGNYGYTF.

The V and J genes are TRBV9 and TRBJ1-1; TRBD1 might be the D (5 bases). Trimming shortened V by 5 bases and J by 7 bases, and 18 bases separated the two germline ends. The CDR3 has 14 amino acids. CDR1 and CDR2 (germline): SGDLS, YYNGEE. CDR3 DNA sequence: TGTGCCAGCAGTTCGGCGGTGGGGCAGGTTGAAGCTTTCTTT. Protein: CASSSAVGQVEAFF.

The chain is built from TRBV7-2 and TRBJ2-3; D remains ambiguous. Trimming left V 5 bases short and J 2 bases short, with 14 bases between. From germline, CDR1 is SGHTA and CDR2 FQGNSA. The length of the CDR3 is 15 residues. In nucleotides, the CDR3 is TGTGCCAGCAGCCCTTACAACAGTCTCACAGATACGCAGTATTTT. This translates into CASSPYNSLTDTQYF.

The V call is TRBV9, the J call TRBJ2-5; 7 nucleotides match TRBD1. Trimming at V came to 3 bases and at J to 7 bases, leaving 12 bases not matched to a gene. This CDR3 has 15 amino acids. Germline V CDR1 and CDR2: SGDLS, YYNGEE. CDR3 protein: CASSASETTGVTQYF. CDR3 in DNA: TGTGCCAGCAGCGCCTCGGAAACAACAGGGGTGACCCAGTACTTC.

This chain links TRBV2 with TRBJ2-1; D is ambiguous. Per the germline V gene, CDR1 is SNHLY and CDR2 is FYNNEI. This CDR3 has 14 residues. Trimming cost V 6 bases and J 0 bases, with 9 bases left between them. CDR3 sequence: CASSEVSSYNEQFF. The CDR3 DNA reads TGTGCCAGCAGCGAGGTTAGCTCCTACAATGAGCAGTTCTTC.

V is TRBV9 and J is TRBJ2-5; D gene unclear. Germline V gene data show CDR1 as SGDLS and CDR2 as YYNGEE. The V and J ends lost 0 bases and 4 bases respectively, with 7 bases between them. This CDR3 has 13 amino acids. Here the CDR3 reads CASSVDHGETQYF. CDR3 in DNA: TGTGCCAGCAGCGTAGATCACGGAGAGACCCAGTACTTC.

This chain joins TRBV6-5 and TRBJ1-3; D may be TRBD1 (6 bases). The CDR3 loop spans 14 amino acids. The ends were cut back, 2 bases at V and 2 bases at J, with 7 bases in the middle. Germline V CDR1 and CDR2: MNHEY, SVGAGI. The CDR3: CASSYQGTGNTIYF. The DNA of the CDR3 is TGTGCCAGCAGTTACCAGGGGACTGGAAACACCATATATTTT.

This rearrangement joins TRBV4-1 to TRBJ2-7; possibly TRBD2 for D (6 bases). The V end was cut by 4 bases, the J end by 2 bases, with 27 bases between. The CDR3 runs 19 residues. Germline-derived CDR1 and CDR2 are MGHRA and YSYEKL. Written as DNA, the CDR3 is TGCGCCAGCAGCCCGGAGGAGGGCCAGTCAGCGGAGAACCCCTACGAGCAGTACTTC. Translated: CASSPEEGQSAENPYEQYF.

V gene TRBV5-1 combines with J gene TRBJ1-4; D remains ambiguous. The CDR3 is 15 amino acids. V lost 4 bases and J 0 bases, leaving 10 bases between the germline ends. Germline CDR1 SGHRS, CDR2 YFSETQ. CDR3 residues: CASSRQEATNEKLFF. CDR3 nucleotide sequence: TGCGCCAGCAGCCGGCAAGAGGCAACTAATGAAAAACTGTTTTTT.

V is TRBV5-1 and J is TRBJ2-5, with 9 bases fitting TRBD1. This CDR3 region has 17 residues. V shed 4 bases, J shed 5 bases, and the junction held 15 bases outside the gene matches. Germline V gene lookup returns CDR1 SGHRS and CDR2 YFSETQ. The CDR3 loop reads CASSPYRQGVLRETQYF. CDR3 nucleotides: TGCGCCAGCAGCCCCTACCGACAGGGGGTCTTAAGGGAGACCCAGTACTTC.